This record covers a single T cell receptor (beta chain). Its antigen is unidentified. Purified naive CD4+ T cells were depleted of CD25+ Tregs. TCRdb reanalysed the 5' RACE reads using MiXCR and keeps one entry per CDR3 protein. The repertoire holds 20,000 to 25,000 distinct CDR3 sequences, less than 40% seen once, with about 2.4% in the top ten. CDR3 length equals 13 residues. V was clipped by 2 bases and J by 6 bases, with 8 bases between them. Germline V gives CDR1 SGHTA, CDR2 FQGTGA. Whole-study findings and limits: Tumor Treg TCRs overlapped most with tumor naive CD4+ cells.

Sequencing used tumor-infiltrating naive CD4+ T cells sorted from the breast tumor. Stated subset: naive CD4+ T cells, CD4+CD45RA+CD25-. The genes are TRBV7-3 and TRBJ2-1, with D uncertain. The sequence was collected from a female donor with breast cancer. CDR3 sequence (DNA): TGTGCCAGCAGCTTAGTGGACGGCAATGAGCAGTTCTTC. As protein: CASSLVDGNEQFF.